This T cell receptor beta chain emerged from a study of CD8 T cells in ankylosing spondylitis (dated by TCRdb to 2015 to 2018). Context from the whole study: The study profiled T cell receptor beta repertoires in healthy donors and ankylosing spondylitis patients to find disease-linked TCR variants. The full study cohort was made up of about 24 ankylosing spondylitis patients and roughly 100 healthy donors. Peripheral blood samples were taken, and synovial fluid was additionally collected from ankylosing spondylitis patients. Results and caveats for the whole study, not just this receptor: In peripheral blood, the disease-linked clones were found at relatively low frequencies and had a CD8+ phenotype. The disease-linked clones were reported as significantly enriched in matched synovial fluid samples from ankylosing spondylitis patients. Blood from ankylosing spondylitis patients appeared to be characterized by a TCR beta motif composed of roughly eight highly homologous amino acid variants. Some motif variants had previously been reported in the synovial fluid and blood of reactive arthritis patients, which suggests shared mechanisms of disease initiation.

The CDR3 starts with the cysteine, ends with the phenylalanine, and has 15 residues. Solely the CDR3 DNA is kept, with 45 bases framed from the first base. The junction carries 12 bases between V and J, which are trimmed by 0 bases and 4 bases respectively. The germline V gene (reference sequence) sets CDR1 to DFQATT and CDR2 to SNEGSKA. About this clonotype: Which antigen it targets is not known. Base qualities are not recorded, but no much larger clone differs from it by a single base.

The data were produced on an Illumina HiSeq 2500. Quantitative 5'-RACE with molecular barcodes was used to prepare TCR beta libraries. Processing in the source paper ran as follows. A new computational method, built on a probabilistic model of VDJ rearrangement, was used to identify disease-linked TCR variants. TCRdb took the public reads, trimmed them with fastp at Q25, ran MiXCR for clone calling and kept in-frame beta chains. When rows share a CDR3 protein, they turn into one entry using the most common DNA and genes. TCRdb's processing, not the authors' own work, is the source of the V and J calls. A total of approximately 350,000 distinct CDR3 sequences appear in this sample, over 12% of them only once. The ten largest clones capture about 1% of the sample.

The rearrangement combines TRBV20-1 with TRBJ2-2; the D gene cannot be named for sure. Sequencing input: blood, either unsorted or a sorted T cell fraction (not recorded which). This sequence was found in a male donor with ankylosing spondylitis or in good health (not recorded which). The DNA is TGCAGTGCTAGAGATAAAATGACCTCCACCGGGGAGCTGTTTTTT. Translation gives CSARDKMTSTGELFF.